A single sample is the source of the 23 T cell receptor beta chains below, sequenced in a study of early stage breast cancer tumors. Measured with immunoSEQ multiplex PCR; TCRdb has only the in-frame clones, and not every one. This table has about 36,000 clones, 65% to 75% appearing once. The sequencing input was blood. The receptors come from a person between 55 and 69 years old with breast cancer.

This clone was recorded a few times. This chain connects TRBV19 to TRBJ1-2; TRBD1 matches 7 bases. This CDR3 has 13 amino acids. CDR1 and CDR2 from the germline V gene are LNHDA and SQIVND (reference sequence). The V gene end was trimmed by 9 bases and the J gene end by 4 bases; junction bases not matched to a gene: 8. The CDR3 loop is CASRGQASYGYTF. Here the CDR3 DNA reads TGTGCCAGCCGCGGACAGGCGTCCTATGGCTACACCTTC.

This clone has only one observation. This sequence joins TRBV2 and TRBJ1-1; TRBD1 aligns across 9 bases. This CDR3 contains 15 residues. Germline V gene data show CDR1 as SNHLY and CDR2 as FYNNEI. The V gene end was trimmed by 5 bases and the J gene end by 4 bases; junction bases not matched to a gene: 8. The chain's CDR3 is CASSMTGGEATEAFF. The CDR3 DNA reads TGTGCCAGCAGTATGACAGGGGGTGAGGCCACTGAAGCTTTCTTT.

The rearrangement uses TRBV2 and TRBJ2-5; D call uncertain. CDR3 length: 10 amino acids. Trimming took 8 bases from V and 5 from J, leaving 6 bases between them. The germline V gene has CDR1 SNHLY and CDR2 FYNNEI. CDR3 region: CASGVETQYF. CDR3 DNA sequence: TGTGCCAGCGGTGTGGAGACCCAGTACTTC.

The chain carries TRBV6-5 and TRBJ1-5, with a tentative D call TRBD1 (6 bases). Trimming took 6 bases from V and 1 from J, leaving 10 bases between them. The CDR3 has 14 residues. CDR1 MNHEY and CDR2 SVGAGI come from the germline V gene. Written as DNA, the CDR3 is TGTGCCAGCAGCTCTAGGGGGAGCAATCAGCCCCAGCATTTT. As protein: CASSSRGSNQPQHF.

The chain combines TRBV6-6 with TRBJ2-1; D unresolved. CDR1 MNHNY and CDR2 SVGAGI come from the germline V gene (reference sequence). Deletions cut 8 bases from V and 5 bases from J, with 4 bases between. CDR3 length equals 10 residues. The CDR3 region is CASGNNEQFF. Written as DNA, the CDR3 is TGTGCCAGCGGGAACAATGAGCAGTTCTTC.

The J gene is TRBJ1-1, the V gene TRBV7-3; maybe TRBD1 (6 bases). Looked up from germline, CDR1 is SGHTA and CDR2 is FQGTGA. The CDR3 is 14 residues long. V lost 3 bases to trimming and J lost 4 bases, with 12 bases between them. CDR3 DNA: TGTGCCAGCAGCTTCCGTAACAGGGCCACTGAAGCTTTCTTT. It codes for CASSFRNRATEAFF.

V usage is TRBV4-1 and J usage is TRBJ1-1; tentatively, D is TRBD1 (6 bases). CDR1 is MGHRA, CDR2 YSYEKL, per germline. The CDR3 is 17 residues long. Trimming took off 0 bases at V and 5 bases at J, with 19 bases between the two ends. The CDR3 DNA reads as TGCGCCAGCAGCCAAGATAGGCAGGGGAGGGTTGGGACTGAAGCTTTCTTT. It translates to CASSQDRQGRVGTEAFF.

The chain employs TRBV7-2 and TRBJ2-5, with 8 bases aligning to TRBD2. V shed 5 bases, J shed 2 bases, and the junction held 4 bases outside the gene matches. This CDR3 is 14 amino acids long. Germline V gene sequence: CDR1 SGHTA, CDR2 FQGNSA. The CDR3 region is CASSLGGVQETQYF. In DNA, the CDR3 is TGTGCCAGCAGCCTCGGGGGGGTTCAAGAGACCCAGTACTTC.

V gene TRBV2 combines with J gene TRBJ1-5, with no clear D. The CDR3 is 15 residues long. The ends were cut back, 6 bases at V and 4 bases at J, with 16 bases in the middle. The germline V gene encodes CDR1 SNHLY and CDR2 FYNNEI. For the CDR3, the DNA is TGTGCCAGCAGCCAAGGACTCATCTCTAATCAGCCCCAGCATTTT. Translating gives CASSQGLISNQPQHF. The full variable domain, in which reference TRBV2 and TRBJ1-5 provide the parts outside the CDR3, is EPEVTQTPSHQVTQMGQEVILRCVPISNHLYFYWYRQILGQKVEFLVSFYNNEISEKSEIFDDQFSVERPDGSNFTLKIRSTKLEDSAMYFCASSQGLISNQPQHFGDGTRLSIL.

There are a few counts of this clone. The CDR3 DNA reads TGCGCCAGCAGCTTAGGAGTAGGGACAGGAACCTACGAGCAGTACTTC. Translated, it gives CASSLGVGTGTYEQYF. This chain uses TRBV5-1 with TRBJ2-7, with 8 bases aligning to TRBD1. The trim removed 2 bases at V and 2 bases at J, leaving 9 bases unmatched. Per the germline V gene, CDR1 is SGHRS and CDR2 is YFSETQ. The length of the CDR3 is 16 residues.

The J gene is TRBJ2-5, the V gene TRBV7-9; D may be TRBD2 (6 bases). V shed 1 base and J shed 2 bases, with 8 bases lying between them. The CDR3 is made up of 14 amino acids. Germline-derived CDR1 and CDR2 are SEHNR and FQNEAQ (reference sequence). In nucleotides, the CDR3 is TGTGCCAGCAGCTTAGTTGGGACTCAAGAGACCCAGTACTTC. It translates to CASSLVGTQETQYF. Looking up the rest from reference TRBV7-9 and TRBJ2-5 gives the full variable domain: DTGVSQNPRHKITKRGQNVTFRCDPISEHNRLYWYRQTLGQGPEFLTYFQNEAQLEKSRLLSDRFSAERPKGSFSTLEIQRTEQGDSAMYLCASSLVGTQETQYFGPGTRLLVL.

The J gene is TRBJ1-2, the V gene TRBV5-8; no reliable D call. The germline V and J ends were trimmed by 0 bases and 4 bases, with 16 bases remaining between them. This CDR3 comprises 16 residues. Germline V gene data show CDR1 as SGHTS and CDR2 as YDEGEE. This chain's CDR3 is CASSLVKVHLIYGYTF. CDR3 coding DNA: TGTGCCAGCAGCTTGGTAAAGGTCCATCTTATCTATGGCTACACCTTC.

The V call is TRBV20-1, the J call TRBJ1-4; a possible D gene is TRBD1 (5 bases). Germline V gene sequence: CDR1 DFQATT, CDR2 SNEGSKA (reference sequence). This CDR3 is built from 11 residues. Between the trimmed V and J ends, which lost 3 bases and 12 bases, there was a span of 11 bases. The CDR3 is CSASLGVELFF. CDR3 DNA: TGCAGTGCTAGTCTAGGGGTAGAACTGTTTTTT.

The chain carries TRBV19 and TRBJ2-3, with TRBD2 matching 13 bases. Germline V gives CDR1 LNHDA, CDR2 SQIVND (reference sequence). The CDR3 has 16 residues. J gave up 7 bases and V 5 bases, and 9 bases lay outside the gene matches. The CDR3 DNA is TGTGCCAGTAGTCGTTACGGGACTAGCGGGACTTATACGCAGTATTTT. It specifies CASSRYGTSGTYTQYF.

The gene calls are TRBV6-5 and TRBJ2-7; D possibly corresponds to TRBD1 (5 bases). Between the trimmed V and J ends, which lost 4 bases and 6 bases, there was a span of 22 bases. In germline, CDR1 is MNHEY, CDR2 SVGAGI. This CDR3 comprises 16 residues. The CDR3 sequence is CASSLMAGRISGEQYF. CDR3 sequence (DNA): TGTGCCAGCAGTTTAATGGCAGGGCGGATTTCGGGCGAGCAGTACTTC.

The V call is TRBV27, the J call TRBJ2-1, with 9 bases matching TRBD1. Losses at the gene ends were 8 bases for V and 2 bases for J; bases not matched to a gene: 1. The CDR3 runs 13 residues. The germline V gene encodes CDR1 MNHEY and CDR2 SMNVEV (reference sequence). The CDR3 bases are TGTGCCAGCGGACAGGGGACCTACAATGAGCAGTTCTTC. Translating gives CASGQGTYNEQFF.

V is TRBV25-1 and J is TRBJ2-3, with 12 bases lining up with TRBD2. The V segment lost 6 bases and the J segment 3 bases; nucleotides outside the gene matches: 4. The germline V gene encodes CDR1 MGHDK and CDR2 SYGVNS. The CDR3 totals 15 residues. CDR3 sequence (DNA): TGTGCCAGCAGCGTCGGGACTAGCGGGACAGATACGCAGTATTTT. It specifies CASSVGTSGTDTQYF.

This chain joins TRBV4-1 and TRBJ1-1; D perhaps matches TRBD1 (5 bases). The CDR3 spans 15 residues. Germline V gives CDR1 MGHRA, CDR2 YSYEKL. The V end was cut by 3 bases, the J end by 0 bases, with 11 bases between. The CDR3 DNA sequence: TGCGCCAGCAGCCAGCCGGGACGGATGAACACTGAAGCTTTCTTT. It specifies CASSQPGRMNTEAFF.

The CDR3 reads CASTHTLNTEAFF. The CDR3 DNA reads TGTGCCAGTACCCACACCTTGAACACTGAAGCTTTCTTT. This chain connects TRBV19 to TRBJ1-1, with D unresolved. The CDR3 is 13 residues long. Germline lookup yields CDR1 LNHDA and CDR2 SQIVND (reference sequence). The V and J ends lost 7 bases and 0 bases respectively, with 9 bases between them.

This clone appeared once. The chain uses TRBV4-1 and TRBJ1-2, with D unresolved. V dropped 8 bases and J dropped 5 bases, with 24 bases sitting between them. Germline V gene data show CDR1 as MGHRA and CDR2 as YSYEKL. The CDR3 runs to 16 residues. CDR3 region: CASSYFQGRTGYGYTF. DNA of the CDR3: TGCGCCAGCTCCTATTTTCAAGGGCGAACGGGATATGGCTACACCTTC.

CDR3 in amino acids: CASGPGQEGNTIYF. The DNA for the CDR3 is TGTGCTAGTGGACCGGGACAGGAGGGTAACACCATATATTTT. The gene calls are TRBV12-5 and TRBJ1-3; 8 positions agree with TRBD1. Germline CDR1 LGHNT, CDR2 FRNRAP. V shed 6 bases and J 7 bases; nucleotides not matched to a gene: 8. CDR3 length: 14 residues.

The chain has TRBV5-1 and TRBJ1-4; no clear D gene. V lost 0 bases and J lost 4, with 10 bases in between. This CDR3 is built from 15 residues. Germline CDR1 is SGHRS and CDR2 is YFSETQ. The CDR3 DNA follows: TGCGCCAGCAGCTTGGGGACGGTCGATAATGAAAAACTGTTTTTT. Translation gives CASSLGTVDNEKLFF.

The V gene is TRBV6-5, the J gene TRBJ2-1; 12 nucleotides align to TRBD2. The germline V gene has CDR1 MNHEY and CDR2 SVGAGI. The CDR3 totals 16 residues. V gave up 3 bases and J gave up 2 bases; unmatched junction bases: 2. The CDR3 protein is CASSYTSGRTYNEQFF. Here the CDR3 DNA reads TGTGCCAGCAGTTATACTAGCGGGAGGACCTACAATGAGCAGTTCTTC.